This T cell receptor (beta chain) came from a study of cytomegalovirus exposure and HLA in healthy donors. Overall study context: Of all 400 or so donors who were genotyped, 75% to 90% belonged to the Caucasian-associated ancestry cluster. Study-wide results and caveats: Common viral pathogens were later found to be apparently linked to several of the most significant clusters. Trimming of TCR beta V- and J-genes showed a link, identified in a later analysis, to a missense DCLRE1C variant.

CDR1 and CDR2 (germline): SQVTM, ANQGSEA. The germline V and J ends were trimmed by 4 bases and 0 bases, with 16 bases remaining between them. The CDR3 runs 16 residues. 13 Jbeta primers and 60 Vbeta primers were used for the PCR. Sequencing was performed with immunoSEQ multiplex PCR; in TCRdb, only in-frame clones are kept and a portion is missing. The sample includes about 200,000 clones, 65% to 90% of them seen just once. Note on this clone: Its antigen is not identified.

This receptor was identified in a woman aged 45-65 years in good health and CMV-seronegative. V usage is TRBV29-1 and J usage is TRBJ2-1, with TRBD2 as a possible D gene (5 bases). Sequencing input: PBMCs. The CDR3 DNA reads as TGCAGCGTTGGTGGAGGTCCGGGTAGCTCCTACAATGAGCAGTTCTTC. It translates to CSVGGGPGSSYNEQFF.